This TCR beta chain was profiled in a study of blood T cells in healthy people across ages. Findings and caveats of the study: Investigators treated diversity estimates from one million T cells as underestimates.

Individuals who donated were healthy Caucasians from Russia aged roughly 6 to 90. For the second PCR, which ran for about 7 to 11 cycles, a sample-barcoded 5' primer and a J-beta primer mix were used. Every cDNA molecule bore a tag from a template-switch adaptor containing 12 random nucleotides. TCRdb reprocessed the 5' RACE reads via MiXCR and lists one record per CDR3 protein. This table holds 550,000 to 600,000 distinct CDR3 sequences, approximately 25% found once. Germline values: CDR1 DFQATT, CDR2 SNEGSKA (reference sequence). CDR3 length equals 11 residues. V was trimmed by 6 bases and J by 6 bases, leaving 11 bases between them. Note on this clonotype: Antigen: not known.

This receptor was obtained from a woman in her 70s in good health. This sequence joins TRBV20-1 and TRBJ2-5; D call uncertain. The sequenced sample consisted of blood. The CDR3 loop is CSARVDQTQYF. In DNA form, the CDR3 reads TGCAGTGCCCGTGTAGACCAGACCCAGTACTTC.